Presented here are 26 T cell receptor beta chains from one specimen sequenced in a study of MAIT cells during Salmonella Paratyphi A infection. Notes on the study in general: Oligoclonal MAIT cells preferred TRBV20 and TRBV6, with usage seemingly unaffected by infection.

The time point is: after infection, following antibiotic treatment. Valpha7.2+ CD161+ T cells were sorted by flow cytometry as MAIT cells. These receptors are not linked to any known antigen. TCRdb ran MiXCR on the 5' RACE reads and lists one entry per CDR3 protein. The profile shows 750 to 1,000 distinct CDR3 sequences, approximately 25% of them singletons. Sequences were derived from MAIT cells from blood, sampled at the last sampling point of the challenge study. These receptors were taken from a person aged 18 to 75 who was deliberately infected with Salmonella Paratyphi A in a paratyphoid fever challenge study.

By share, this clonotype ranks as large (0.1 to 1%). The genes are TRBV24-1 and TRBJ2-3; TRBD2 matches 11 bases. The germline gives CDR1 KGHDR, CDR2 SFDVKD. The CDR3 length is 21 residues. Germline trimming cut 3 bases from V and 0 bases from J; bases unmatched to any gene: 16. The chain's CDR3 is CATSDPNPLAGVFGSTDTQYF. CDR3 bases: TGTGCCACCAGTGATCCCAATCCACTAGCGGGAGTGTTTGGTAGCACAGATACGCAGTATTTT.

The rearrangement joins TRBV6-4 to TRBJ2-2; TRBD2 agrees at 8 bases. With V trimmed by 5 bases and J by 4 bases, 0 bases remained unmatched. Per germline, CDR1 MRHNA and CDR2 SNTAGT. The CDR3 covers 13 residues. The chain's CDR3 is CASSSGSTGELFF. Written as DNA, the CDR3 is TGTGCCAGCAGTAGCGGGAGCACCGGGGAGCTGTTTTTT.

As to this clonotype: Because the CDR3's place on the DNA is in doubt, the DNA is left out and the CDR3 is given as listed by TCRdb. The chain employs TRBV7-5 and TRBJ2-7; the DNA was not used to check the table's D call, TRBD2. TRBV7-5 is described as a pseudogene. The CDR3 totals 22 residues, both ends included. The CDR3 sequence: CISVPELNLGGGAPPCSYEQYF.

This chain uses TRBV15 with TRBJ2-5; TRBD2 might be the D (6 bases). The CDR3 contains 14 residues. Germline assignment: CDR1 LNHNV and CDR2 YYDKDF (reference sequence). V lost 3 bases, J lost 2 bases, and 10 bases lay in between. DNA of the CDR3: TGTGCCACCAGCAGGTTGGGACTTCAAGAGACCCAGTACTTC. Amino acid sequence: CATSRLGLQETQYF.

CDR3 in DNA: TGTGCCAGCAGCCAAGATTGGGGAAAACAGCCCCAGCATTTT. This codes for CASSQDWGKQPQHF. J is TRBJ1-5 and V is TRBV3-1; unclear D gene. This CDR3 spans 14 amino acids. Germline CDR1 reads LGHDT; CDR2 reads YNNKEL (reference sequence). V dropped 0 bases and J dropped 7 bases, with 10 bases sitting between them.

This clonotype was observed once. A much more abundant neighbour one base away suggests this may be a read error. This likely comes from a read error, as the CDR3 has no conserved phenylalanine or tryptophan at its end. This chain links TRBV4-3 with TRBJ2-7; D not resolved. The CDR3 extends over 11 amino acids. V was pared by 0 bases and J by 9 bases, with 6 bases between. The germline gives CDR1 LGHNA, CDR2 YSLEER. The chain's CDR3 is CASSQDRVQYS. The CDR3 DNA reads TGCGCCAGCAGCCAAGATCGTGTGCAGTACTCC.

This clonotype was seen a handful of times. This sequence joins TRBV4-3 and TRBJ2-6, with D perhaps TRBD2 (5 bases). Between the trimmed V and J ends, which lost 3 bases and 3 bases, there was a span of 12 bases. This CDR3 comprises 16 residues. CDR1 and CDR2 (germline): LGHNA, YSLEER. The CDR3: CASSQLLEDGANVLTF. CDR3 sequence (DNA): TGCGCCAGCAGCCAGCTTCTGGAGGATGGGGCCAACGTCCTGACTTTC.

This clonotype came up a few times. The V and J genes are TRBV20-1 and TRBJ1-6; maybe TRBD1 (5 bases). Germline V gene sequence: CDR1 DFQATT, CDR2 SNEGSKA (reference sequence). There are 15 residues in the CDR3. V was pared by 6 bases and J by 5 bases, with 17 bases between. DNA of the CDR3: TGCAGTGCGCATTTAAATAGGGGCGATAATTCACCCCTCCACTTT. Translating gives CSAHLNRGDNSPLHF.

Turning to this clonotype: Likely a read error: the CDR3 ends without its conserved phenylalanine or tryptophan. The rearrangement links TRBV4-2 to TRBJ2-3; tentative D call: TRBD2 (6 bases). This CDR3 is built from 15 residues. The V gene's germline CDR1 is LGHNA and CDR2 YNFKEQ. Trimming pared 1 base from V and 4 bases from J, leaving 12 bases between. The CDR3 region is CASSQGLAAADTQYL. The CDR3 DNA reads as TGTGCCAGCAGCCAAGGCTTAGCGGCGGCAGATACGCAGTATTTG.

This clonotype is large (0.1 to 1%) by share. The rearrangement links TRBV7-6 to TRBJ1-2, with 7 bases that match TRBD1. With 3 bases clipped from V and 7 bases from J, the junction kept 17 bases outside the gene matches. The CDR3 contains 17 residues. Germline V gene lookup returns CDR1 SGHVS and CDR2 FNYEAQ. The CDR3 is CASSLGPGTVTSSGYTF. The CDR3 coding sequence is TGTGCCAGCAGCTTGGGTCCCGGGACAGTAACGAGTAGTGGCTACACCTTC. The whole variable domain, remainder taken from reference TRBV7-6 and TRBJ1-2, is GAGVSQSPRYKVTKRGQDVALRCDPISGHVSLYWYRQALGQGPEFLTYFNYEAQQDKSGLPNDRFSAERPEGSISTLTIQRTEQRDSAMYRCASSLGPGTVTSSGYTFGSGTRLTVV.

V usage is TRBV23-1 and J usage is TRBJ1-5; perhaps TRBD1 as D (5 bases). TRBV23-1 has ORF status, its function being uncertain. The length of the CDR3 is 19 residues. Trimming pared 0 bases from V and 0 bases from J, leaving 18 bases between. The CDR3 DNA is TGCGCCAGCAGTCAATCAGGGCCCGGGACGCGGTGTAGCAATCAGCCCCAGCATTTT. Protein: CASSQSGPGTRCSNQPQHF.

The chain couples TRBV7-2 to TRBJ2-5; D might be TRBD1 (7 bases). Germline V gene data show CDR1 as SGHTA and CDR2 as FQGNSA. This CDR3 comprises 17 residues. The V end was cut by 1 base, the J end by 5 bases, with 20 bases between. The CDR3 DNA is TGTGCCAGCAGCTTAGAAGGGCGGACAGGTGGGAGGGAGACCCAGTACTTC. Translating it yields CASSLEGRTGGRETQYF.

In its sample, this clonotype was seen a few times. V usage is TRBV7-8 and J usage is TRBJ2-7; the D is unclear. The V end was cut by 6 bases, the J end by 2 bases, with 8 bases between. The CDR3 is 12 residues long. From germline, CDR1 is SGHVS and CDR2 FQNEAQ. CDR3 coding DNA: TGTGCCAGCAGAGGAAATACCTACGAGCAGTACTTC. This gives the protein CASRGNTYEQYF.

This chain uses TRBV7-2 with TRBJ2-2, with D perhaps TRBD1 (6 bases). The length of the CDR3 is 14 residues. The V end was cut by 5 bases, the J end by 5 bases, with 12 bases between. Germline CDR1 and CDR2: SGHTA and FQGNSA. The CDR3 is CASSLSGTTGELFF. For the CDR3, the DNA is TGTGCCAGCAGCCTCTCGGGGACAACCGGGGAGCTGTTTTTT.

In this sample, this clonotype is medium-sized. This chain connects TRBV4-2 to TRBJ2-3; 11 bases fit TRBD1. The trim removed 0 bases at V and 4 bases at J, leaving 3 bases unmatched. The germline CDR1 and CDR2 sequences are LGHNA and YNFKEQ. The CDR3 extends over 16 amino acids. In nucleotides, the CDR3 is TGTGCCAGCAGCCAAGATCGGACAGGGGGCGCAGATACGCAGTATTTT. This codes for CASSQDRTGGADTQYF.

The chain employs TRBV20-1 and TRBJ2-7; 10 bases map to TRBD1. The CDR3 has 17 amino acids. From germline, CDR1 is DFQATT and CDR2 SNEGSKA (reference sequence). V shed 3 bases, J shed 1 base, and the junction held 12 bases outside the gene matches. Here the CDR3 DNA reads TGCAGTGCTAGGACGAATAGCGGGACAGGGGATTCCTACGAGCAGTACTTC. Residues: CSARTNSGTGDSYEQYF.

This clonotype is medium-sized in the sample. This chain links TRBV20-1 with TRBJ2-3; 8 bases agree with TRBD2. CDR3 length equals 16 residues. Looked up from germline, CDR1 is DFQATT and CDR2 is SNEGSKA (reference sequence). The V segment lost 0 bases and the J segment 4 bases; nucleotides outside the gene matches: 9. The CDR3 is CSARDLDSGEADTQYF. CDR3 DNA sequence: TGCAGTGCTAGAGATCTCGATAGCGGGGAGGCAGATACGCAGTATTTT.

The chain is built from TRBV19 and TRBJ1-5; no clear D. V gave up 3 bases and J gave up 2 bases, with 11 bases separating them. Germline-derived CDR1 and CDR2 are LNHDA and SQIVND (reference sequence). This CDR3 contains 15 residues. CDR3 amino acids: CASSMSVVGNQPQHF. In nucleotides, the CDR3 is TGTGCCAGTAGTATGTCGGTAGTCGGCAATCAGCCCCAGCATTTT.

This clonotype is termed large. The rearrangement joins TRBV20-1 to TRBJ2-1, with TRBD2 identical over 10 bases. The V and J ends lost 3 bases and 3 bases, in that order; junction bases with no gene match: 2. The CDR3 has 14 residues. The germline CDR1 and CDR2 sequences are DFQATT and SNEGSKA (reference sequence). Here the CDR3 DNA reads TGCAGTGCTAGTACTAGCGGGGACTACAATGAGCAGTTCTTC. Encoded protein: CSASTSGDYNEQFF.

The chain couples TRBV20-1 to TRBJ1-1, with D possibly TRBD1 on 5 matching bases. CDR3 length: 16 residues. In germline, CDR1 is DFQATT, CDR2 SNEGSKA (reference sequence). V lost 0 bases and J lost 1, with 15 bases in between. The CDR3 is CSARDNAAGTNTEAFF. The CDR3 DNA reads as TGCAGTGCTAGAGATAACGCGGCAGGGACGAACACTGAAGCTTTCTTT.

The J gene is TRBJ2-2, the V gene TRBV20-1; 9 bases align to TRBD1. This CDR3 comprises 16 residues. The germline CDR1 and CDR2 sequences are DFQATT and SNEGSKA (reference sequence). Losses at the gene ends were 2 bases for V and 3 bases for J; bases not matched to a gene: 7. The CDR3, as DNA: TGCAGTGCTAGAACCCCGACAGGGGGGGACACCGGGGAGCTGTTTTTT. Protein product: CSARTPTGGDTGELFF.

The V gene is TRBV20-1, the J gene TRBJ1-1; D unclear. The CDR3 totals 13 residues. V lost 6 bases and J 3 bases, leaving 14 bases between the germline ends. Germline assignment: CDR1 DFQATT and CDR2 SNEGSKA (reference sequence). CDR3 residues: CSASGGSDTEAFF. CDR3 sequence (DNA): TGCAGTGCAAGTGGCGGTTCAGACACTGAAGCTTTCTTT.

This clonotype has more than one count but fewer than ten. Its ends do not fully match the called genes, so a read error is possible. This CDR3 reads CSARESGSSYEQYF. Written as DNA, the CDR3 is TGCAGTGCAAGAGAGTCGGGGAGCTCCTACGAGCAGTACTTC. The V and J genes are TRBV20-1 and TRBJ2-7; a possible D gene is TRBD2 (5 bases). CDR3 size: 14 residues. Germline loops: CDR1 DFQATT, CDR2 SNEGSKA (reference sequence).

A few counts support this clonotype. This rearrangement joins TRBV5-1 to TRBJ2-7; no definite D call. Germline CDR1 is SGHRS and CDR2 is YFSETQ. V was clipped by 1 base and J by 3 bases, with 2 bases between them. The length of the CDR3 is 11 residues. As DNA, the CDR3 is TGCGCCAGCAGCTTGTACTACGAGCAGTACTTC. As protein: CASSLYYEQYF.

By frequency in the sample, this clonotype is medium-sized (0.01 to 0.1%). The V gene is TRBV30, the J gene TRBJ2-2; 9 nucleotides line up with TRBD2. The germline CDR1 and CDR2 sequences are GTSNPN and SVGIG (reference sequence). Trimming cost V 3 bases and J 3 bases; bases outside gene matches: 5. The CDR3 runs 15 residues. This CDR3 is CAWRGSGGDTGELFF. CDR3 nucleotides: TGTGCCTGGAGAGGTAGCGGGGGAGACACCGGGGAGCTGTTTTTT.

The chain uses TRBV6-1 and TRBJ2-2; 8 bases fit TRBD1. Germline V lookup: CDR1 MNHNS, CDR2 SASEGT. This CDR3 contains 15 residues. J gave up 1 base and V 6 bases, and 4 bases lay outside the gene matches. The CDR3 region is CASRGTGLNTGELFF. The CDR3 DNA reads TGTGCCAGCAGGGGGACAGGTTTGAACACCGGGGAGCTGTTTTTT.